A selection of T cell receptor beta chains follows, all from one sample in a study of Graves' ophthalmopathy and Graves' hyperthyroidism. From the multiplex PCR reads, TCRdb called clonotypes with MiXCR, one entry per CDR3 protein. The sample contains about 160,000 distinct CDR3 sequences, over 35% of which appear only once. Sequencing used peripheral blood. These receptors all stem from a woman aged 40 to 50 with Graves' ophthalmopathy. The CDR3 runs from the conserved cysteine through the conserved F or W.

J gene | V gene | CDR3 protein
TRBJ2-6 | TRBV19 | CASSTVPTGANVLTF
TRBJ1-3 | TRBV19 | CASSSQPGISGNTIYF
TRBJ2-7 | TRBV7-8 | CASSFISYEQYF
TRBJ2-5 | TRBV28 | CASSHKRGRGKERETQYF
TRBJ1-1 | TRBV28 | CASMYWVEDTEAFF
TRBJ1-1 | TRBV29-1 | CSADSMNTEAFF
TRBJ1-2 | TRBV9 | CASSVLGQADYGYTF
TRBJ2-7 | TRBV2 | CASSDGGEQYF
TRBJ1-2 | TRBV7-2 | CASSLGPGQGDGYTF
TRBJ2-2 | TRBV20-1 | CSAWAEDTGELFF
TRBJ1-2 | TRBV2 | CASTNPTGLGYTF
TRBJ1-2 | TRBV20-1 | CSAAGALSGYTF